Listed below are T cell receptor beta chains from one sample, sequenced in a study of blood T cell repertoires in COVID-19. This table comes from immunoSEQ multiplex PCR, and its TCRdb copy is limited to in-frame clones, with some not included. The sample has hundreds of thousands of clones, around 90% seen once. Sequenced: peripheral blood. All receptors derive from a man aged 18 to 29 with COVID-19, enrolled during active disease. The CDR3 runs from the conserved cysteine through the conserved F or W. D genes are given only for firm matches. The listing skips clone size in some rows; elsewhere it reads once, few, many or a size class.

-,TRBV11-2,TRBD1,TRBJ2-2,CASSIMGTANTGELFF,TGTGCCAGCAGCATCATGGGGACAGCAAACACCGGGGAGCTGTTTTTT
-,TRBV28,-,TRBJ2-1,CASSLRGSPYNEQFF,TGTGCCAGCAGTTTACGGGGTAGTCCCTACAATGAGCAGTTCTTC
-,TRBV30,-,TRBJ1-5,CAWSPGVGSGSNQPQHF,TGTGCCTGGAGTCCCGGGGTGGGGAGCGGAAGCAATCAGCCCCAGCATTTT
-,TRBV20-1,-,TRBJ2-7,CSARDLYEQYF,TGCAGTGCTAGAGATCTCTACGAGCAGTACTTC
-,TRBV15,TRBD1,TRBJ2-2,CATSSRTGGGYGELFF,TGTGCCACCAGCAGCCGCACAGGGGGCGGGTACGGGGAGCTGTTTTTT
many,TRBV28,TRBD1,TRBJ2-7,CASSFGTGLQYF,TGTGCCAGCAGTTTTGGGACAGGGTTGCAGTACTTC
-,TRBV27,TRBD2,TRBJ2-1,CASSPGTSGPYNEQFF,TGTGCCAGCAGTCCGGGGACTAGCGGGCCCTACAATGAGCAGTTCTTC
few,TRBV2,TRBD1,TRBJ2-7,CASSRQGSNDEQYF,TGTGCCAGCAGTAGACAGGGTAGCAATGACGAGCAGTACTTC
-,TRBV5-1,-,TRBJ2-3,CASSSAGASTDTQYF,TGCGCCAGCAGTTCGGCGGGGGCGAGCACAGATACGCAGTATTTT
-,TRBV13,-,TRBJ2-1,CASSLGLKENEQFF,TGTGCCAGCAGCTTAGGCCTGAAAGAGAATGAGCAGTTCTTC
-,TRBV30,TRBD1,TRBJ2-3,CAGQGTAQYF,TGTGCCGGACAGGGGACAGCGCAGTATTTT
-,TRBV12-3/TRBV12-4,-,TRBJ1-3,CASTRTDGNTIYF,TGTGCCAGCACCCGGACAGATGGAAACACCATATATTTT
-,TRBV2,-,TRBJ2-3,CASNDRTPADTQYF,TGTGCCAGCAACGACAGAACTCCCGCAGATACGCAGTATTTT
-,TRBV7-8,TRBD2,TRBJ2-7,CASSKLAGATHAYEQYF,TGTGCCAGCAGCAAACTAGCGGGAGCCACGCATGCCTACGAGCAGTACTTC
-,TRBV3-1/TRBV3-2,TRBD1,TRBJ1-1,CASSPTGGWTEAFF,TGTGCCAGCAGCCCGACAGGGGGCTGGACTGAAGCTTTCTTT
-,TRBV5-5,-,TRBJ1-4,CASRGGGPGELFF,TGTGCCAGCAGGGGCGGAGGGCCGGGGGAACTGTTTTTT